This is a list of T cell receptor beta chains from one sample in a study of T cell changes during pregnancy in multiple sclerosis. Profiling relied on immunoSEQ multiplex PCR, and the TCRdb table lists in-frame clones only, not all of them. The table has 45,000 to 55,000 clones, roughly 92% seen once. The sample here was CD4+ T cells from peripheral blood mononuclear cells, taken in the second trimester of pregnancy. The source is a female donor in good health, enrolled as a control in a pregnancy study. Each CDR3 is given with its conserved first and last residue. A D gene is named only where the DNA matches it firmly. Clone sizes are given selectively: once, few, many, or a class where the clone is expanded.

CDR3nt: TGTGCCACCAGCCCCCGCATGGGGGGGGGTTTCTCCAATCACCGGCAGTTCTTC
CDR3aa: CATSPRMGGGFSNHRQFF
j_gene: TRBJ2-1
v_gene: TRBV15
d_gene: TRBD2
abundance: -

CDR3nt: TGCGCCAGCAGCTTGGCCCAGGGACAGACAAATGAGCAGTTCTTC
CDR3aa: CASSLAQGQTNEQFF
j_gene: TRBJ2-1
v_gene: TRBV5-1
d_gene: TRBD1
abundance: -

CDR3nt: TGTGCCAGCAGTCTCCAGGGTCTGGGGACTGAAGCTTTCTTT
CDR3aa: CASSLQGLGTEAFF
j_gene: TRBJ1-1
v_gene: TRBV6-5
d_gene: -
abundance: -

CDR3nt: TGTGCCAGCAGCCGAACCCTGTCGAGCTACGAGCAGTACTTC
CDR3aa: CASSRTLSSYEQYF
j_gene: TRBJ2-7
v_gene: TRBV28
d_gene: -
abundance: -

CDR3nt: TGTGCCAGCAGCGGGGGGACTAGTTACAATGAGCAGTTCTTC
CDR3aa: CASSGGTSYNEQFF
j_gene: TRBJ2-1
v_gene: TRBV7-3
d_gene: TRBD2
abundance: once

CDR3nt: TGTGCCAGCAGCTTGGGGGGGACAGGGGCAGAGACCCAGTACTTC
CDR3aa: CASSLGGTGAETQYF
j_gene: TRBJ2-5
v_gene: TRBV5-6
d_gene: TRBD1
abundance: -

CDR3nt: TGCGCCAGCAGACCCGACGGGGGAAGCAATCAGCCCCAGCATTTT
CDR3aa: CASRPDGGSNQPQHF
j_gene: TRBJ1-5
v_gene: TRBV5-1
d_gene: -
abundance: -

CDR3nt: TGTGCCAGCAGTTCGGCAGGGAAGTATGGCTACACCTTC
CDR3aa: CASSSAGKYGYTF
j_gene: TRBJ1-2
v_gene: TRBV27
d_gene: -
abundance: -

CDR3nt: TGTGCCAGCAGCTCCCCGGCGATAGCGGGAGCTAGGAATGAGCAGTTCTTC
CDR3aa: CASSSPAIAGARNEQFF
j_gene: TRBJ2-1
v_gene: TRBV13
d_gene: TRBD2
abundance: -

CDR3nt: TGTGCCAGCAGCTTGGCCGCGCGGGAGGACCCCGGGGAGCTGTTTTTT
CDR3aa: CASSLAAREDPGELFF
j_gene: TRBJ2-2
v_gene: TRBV5-8
d_gene: TRBD2
abundance: -

CDR3nt: TGTGCCAGCAGTCTGCTCGACAGGGGGCCCTACGAGCAGTACTTC
CDR3aa: CASSLLDRGPYEQYF
j_gene: TRBJ2-7
v_gene: TRBV6-1
d_gene: TRBD1
abundance: -

CDR3nt: TGTGCCAGCAGTCCGACCGGGGCAGGGGAAGAGTACTTC
CDR3aa: CASSPTGAGEEYF
j_gene: TRBJ2-5
v_gene: TRBV28
d_gene: -
abundance: -

CDR3nt: TGCGCCAGCAGCTTGTGGCAGGGGAGAGGGGAAAAACTGTTTTTT
CDR3aa: CASSLWQGRGEKLFF
j_gene: TRBJ1-4
v_gene: TRBV5-1
d_gene: -
abundance: once

CDR3nt: TGTGCCAGCAGCTATTTAGCGGGAGGCCGCACAGATACGCAGTATTTT
CDR3aa: CASSYLAGGRTDTQYF
j_gene: TRBJ2-3
v_gene: TRBV7-3
d_gene: TRBD2
abundance: -

CDR3nt: TGCGCCAGCAGTGACCGTTATACGCAGTATTTT
CDR3aa: CASSDRYTQYF
j_gene: TRBJ2-3
v_gene: TRBV10-2
d_gene: -
abundance: -

CDR3nt: TGTGCCAGCAGCCCCAGCGAGTGGCCCGGGCAGGGGGAGCAGTACTTC
CDR3aa: CASSPSEWPGQGEQYF
j_gene: TRBJ2-7
v_gene: TRBV5-6
d_gene: -
abundance: few

CDR3nt: TGTGCCAGCAGCCCCCTACAGGGATCCTCCTACGAGCAGTACTTC
CDR3aa: CASSPLQGSSYEQYF
j_gene: TRBJ2-7
v_gene: TRBV5-5
d_gene: -
abundance: once

CDR3nt: TGTGCCAGCAGCTTTCGGGGGATCACAGATACGCAGTATTTT
CDR3aa: CASSFRGITDTQYF
j_gene: TRBJ2-3
v_gene: TRBV5-6
d_gene: -
abundance: -

CDR3nt: TGTGCCACCCCTTCGGGGGGACTAGACTACGAGCAGTACTTC
CDR3aa: CATPSGGLDYEQYF
j_gene: TRBJ2-7
v_gene: TRBV15
d_gene: TRBD2
abundance: -

CDR3nt: TGCGCCAGCAGTCGTCGACAGGGGGCAACTGGCGAGCAGTACTTC
CDR3aa: CASSRRQGATGEQYF
j_gene: TRBJ2-7
v_gene: TRBV23-1
d_gene: TRBD1
abundance: -

CDR3nt: TGTGCCAGTAGTACCCCTGGACAGATGGCTAGCACTGAAGCTTTCTTT
CDR3aa: CASSTPGQMASTEAFF
j_gene: TRBJ1-1
v_gene: TRBV19
d_gene: -
abundance: -

CDR3nt: TGCAGCGTTGACAGAGGTCTTAGCACAGATACGCAGTATTTT
CDR3aa: CSVDRGLSTDTQYF
j_gene: TRBJ2-3
v_gene: TRBV29-1
d_gene: -
abundance: -

CDR3nt: TGTGCCAGCAGCTTAGGGGGGGAGCATTCTTACGAGCAGTACTTC
CDR3aa: CASSLGGEHSYEQYF
j_gene: TRBJ2-7
v_gene: TRBV7-2
d_gene: -
abundance: -

CDR3nt: TGCGCCAGCAGCTTGACAGGGGAATATGACCACGAGCAGTACTTC
CDR3aa: CASSLTGEYDHEQYF
j_gene: TRBJ2-7
v_gene: TRBV5-1
d_gene: TRBD1
abundance: -

CDR3nt: TGTGCCAGCAGTAGGACAGGGGGTGCTTATGGCTACACCTTC
CDR3aa: CASSRTGGAYGYTF
j_gene: TRBJ1-2
v_gene: TRBV27
d_gene: TRBD1
abundance: -

CDR3nt: TGTGCCAGCAGCCTCCGACAGGGTGGGAATCAGCCCCAGCATTTT
CDR3aa: CASSLRQGGNQPQHF
j_gene: TRBJ1-5
v_gene: TRBV5-6
d_gene: TRBD1
abundance: -

CDR3nt: TGCGCCAGCAGCTTGGGAGGGGGCGACACTGAAGCTTTCTTT
CDR3aa: CASSLGGGDTEAFF
j_gene: TRBJ1-1
v_gene: TRBV5-1
d_gene: TRBD1
abundance: -

CDR3nt: TGTGCCAGCAGGAACCCGTCATCAGGGGCTTTCTTT
CDR3aa: CASRNPSSGAFF
j_gene: TRBJ1-1
v_gene: TRBV28
d_gene: -
abundance: -

CDR3nt: TGTGCCAGCAGTTTAGCGGACAGGGGCAACGAGCAGTACTTC
CDR3aa: CASSLADRGNEQYF
j_gene: TRBJ2-7
v_gene: TRBV6-6
d_gene: TRBD1
abundance: -

CDR3nt: TGTGCCAGCAGTGCTAACATCGTCGGGGTTACTGGAAACACCATATATTTT
CDR3aa: CASSANIVGVTGNTIYF
j_gene: TRBJ1-3
v_gene: TRBV6-1
d_gene: -
abundance: -

CDR3nt: TGTGCCAGCAGCTTCGGGCGGGGGCCCTACAATGAGCAGTTCTTC
CDR3aa: CASSFGRGPYNEQFF
j_gene: TRBJ2-1
v_gene: TRBV7-3
d_gene: -
abundance: once

CDR3nt: TGTGCCAGTAGTTCCTCACCCCGACAGGGTATGAGTTACGAGCAGTACTTC
CDR3aa: CASSSSPRQGMSYEQYF
j_gene: TRBJ2-7
v_gene: TRBV19
d_gene: TRBD1
abundance: -

CDR3nt: TGTGCCAGCAGTGGCGGGACGGTCTATGGCTACACCTTC
CDR3aa: CASSGGTVYGYTF
j_gene: TRBJ1-2
v_gene: TRBV25-1
d_gene: -
abundance: -

CDR3nt: TGTGCCAGCAGCTTAGGCGGGGGCACAGATACGCAGTATTTT
CDR3aa: CASSLGGGTDTQYF
j_gene: TRBJ2-3
v_gene: TRBV11-3
d_gene: -
abundance: -

CDR3nt: TGTGCCAGCAGCTTGAGGGGTGAGCAGTTCTTC
CDR3aa: CASSLRGEQFF
j_gene: TRBJ2-1
v_gene: TRBV5-4
d_gene: -
abundance: -

CDR3nt: TGTGCCAGCTCACCTGGACTCTCCTCCTACAATGAGCAGTTCTTC
CDR3aa: CASSPGLSSYNEQFF
j_gene: TRBJ2-1
v_gene: TRBV18
d_gene: -
abundance: -

CDR3nt: TGTGCCAGCTCACCGGGACTAGCGGGAGAATACGAGCAGTACTTC
CDR3aa: CASSPGLAGEYEQYF
j_gene: TRBJ2-7
v_gene: TRBV18
d_gene: TRBD2
abundance: -